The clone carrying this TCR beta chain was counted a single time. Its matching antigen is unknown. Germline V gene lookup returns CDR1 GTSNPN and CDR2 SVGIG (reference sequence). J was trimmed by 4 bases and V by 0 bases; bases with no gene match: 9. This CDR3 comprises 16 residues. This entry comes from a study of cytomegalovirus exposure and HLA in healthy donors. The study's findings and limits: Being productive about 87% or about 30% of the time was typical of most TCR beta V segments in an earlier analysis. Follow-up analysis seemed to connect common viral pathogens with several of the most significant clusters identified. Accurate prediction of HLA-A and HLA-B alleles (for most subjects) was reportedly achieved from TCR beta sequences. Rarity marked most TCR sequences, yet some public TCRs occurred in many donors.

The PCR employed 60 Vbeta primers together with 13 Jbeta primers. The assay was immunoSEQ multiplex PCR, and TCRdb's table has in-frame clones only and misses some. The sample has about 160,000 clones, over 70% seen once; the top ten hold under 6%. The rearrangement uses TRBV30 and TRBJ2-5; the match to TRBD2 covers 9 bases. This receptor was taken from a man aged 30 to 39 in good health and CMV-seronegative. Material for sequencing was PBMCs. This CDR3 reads CAWSVGVAGEGETQYF. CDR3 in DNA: TGTGCCTGGAGTGTAGGGGTAGCGGGAGAGGGAGAGACCCAGTACTTC.